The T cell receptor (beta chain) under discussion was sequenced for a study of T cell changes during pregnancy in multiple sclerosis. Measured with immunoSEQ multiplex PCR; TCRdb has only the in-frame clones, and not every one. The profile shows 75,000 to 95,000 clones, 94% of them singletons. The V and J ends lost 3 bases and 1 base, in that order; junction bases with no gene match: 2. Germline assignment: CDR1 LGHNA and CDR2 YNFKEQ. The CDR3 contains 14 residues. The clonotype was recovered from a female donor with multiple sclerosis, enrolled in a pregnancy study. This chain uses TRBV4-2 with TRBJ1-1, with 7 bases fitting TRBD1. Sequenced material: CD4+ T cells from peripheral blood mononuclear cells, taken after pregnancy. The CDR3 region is CASSQYRGNTEAFF. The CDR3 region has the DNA TGTGCCAGCAGCCAGTACAGGGGGAACACTGAAGCTTTCTTT.